The 21 T cell receptor beta chains given below trace back to one sample, sequenced in a study of blood T cells in healthy people across ages. A second PCR of about 7 to 12 cycles used a sample-barcoded 5' primer and a J-beta primer mix. TCRdb itself ran the 5' RACE reads through MiXCR, one entry per CDR3 protein. The table has 550,000 to 600,000 distinct CDR3 sequences, 45% to 55% seen once. Specimen: blood. The receptors derive from an elderly man in good health.

The chain joins TRBV10-3 to TRBJ2-2; D is uncertain. The germline CDR1 and CDR2 sequences are ENHRY and SYGVKD. This CDR3 is built from 13 residues. V lost 9 bases and J 3 bases, leaving 11 bases between the germline ends. The CDR3 DNA follows: TGTGCCATTACCCCGGGTCACACCGGGGAGCTGTTTTTT. It translates to CAITPGHTGELFF.

This clonotype was seen a few times. The rearrangement links TRBV6-4 to TRBJ2-1, with 10 positions matching TRBD1. Trimming cost V 5 bases and J 8 bases; bases outside gene matches: 6. The V gene's germline CDR1 is MRHNA and CDR2 SNTAGT. This CDR3 has 14 amino acids. The DNA for the CDR3 is TGTGCCAGCAGTCTCGAGACAGGGGGCGATGAGCAGTTCTTC. It translates to CASSLETGGDEQFF.

The rearrangement joins TRBV5-5 to TRBJ1-5, with D possibly matching TRBD1 (5 bases). The germline CDR1 and CDR2 sequences are SGHKS and YYEKEE (reference sequence). CDR3 length: 15 residues. V was trimmed by 2 bases and J by 1 base, leaving 10 bases between them. The CDR3: CASSLAGGSNQPQHF. The CDR3 DNA reads as TGTGCCAGCAGCTTAGCTGGGGGGAGCAATCAGCCCCAGCATTTT.

The rearrangement uses TRBV20-1 and TRBJ1-5; a weak D match, TRBD1 (6 bases). The germline V gene encodes CDR1 DFQATT and CDR2 SNEGSKA (reference sequence). The CDR3 extends over 17 amino acids. Between the trimmed V and J ends, which lost 1 base and 0 bases, there was a span of 16 bases. CDR3 residues: CSARADQGMYSNQPQHF. DNA for the CDR3: TGCAGTGCTAGAGCAGACCAGGGGATGTATAGCAATCAGCCCCAGCATTTT.

V is TRBV6-2 or TRBV6-3 and J is TRBJ2-1, with D possibly called TRBD1 or TRBD2 (5 bases each). Trimming pared 4 bases from V and 0 bases from J, leaving 10 bases between. The germline CDR1 and CDR2 sequences are MNHEY and SVGEGT. There are 15 residues in the CDR3. CDR3 sequence (DNA): TGTGCCAGCAGTTTAGGGGACCCCTCCTACAATGAGCAGTTCTTC. It translates to CASSLGDPSYNEQFF.

This clonotype was detected a few times. The rearrangement uses TRBV7-9 and TRBJ1-4, with no clear D. The CDR3 covers 13 residues. Trimming cost V 2 bases and J 8 bases, with 9 bases left between them. Germline values: CDR1 SEHNR, CDR2 FQNEAQ (reference sequence). The CDR3: CASSLSSAEKLFF. The DNA for the CDR3 is TGTGCCAGCAGCTTATCCTCGGCAGAAAAACTGTTTTTT.

J is TRBJ2-5 and V is TRBV7-2, with D possibly TRBD1 on 5 matching bases. With 3 bases removed from V and 4 bases from J, the gap between germline ends came to 9 bases. Germline V gives CDR1 SGHTA, CDR2 FQGNSA. The CDR3 is 13 amino acids. The CDR3 loop is CASSFPGAETQYF. Written as DNA, the CDR3 is TGTGCCAGCAGCTTCCCTGGGGCAGAGACCCAGTACTTC.

Regarding this clonotype: Without the conserved terminal phenylalanine or tryptophan, this CDR3 likely stems from a read error. This rearrangement joins TRBV9 to TRBJ2-5; D gene uncertain. CDR1 is SGDLS, CDR2 YYNGEE, per germline. This CDR3 has 13 amino acids. Deletions cut 0 bases from V and 4 bases from J, with 7 bases between. The CDR3 reads CASSVGTTETQYL. For the CDR3, the DNA is TGTGCCAGCAGCGTAGGCACGACAGAGACCCAGTACTTA.

This clonotype has more than one count but fewer than ten. DNA for the CDR3: TGCAGTGCTGAATTAGAGACCCAGTACTTC. Amino acid sequence: CSAELETQYF. This rearrangement joins TRBV20-1 to TRBJ2-5; D not certain. This CDR3 comprises 10 residues. In germline, CDR1 is DFQATT, CDR2 SNEGSKA (reference sequence). V was clipped by 5 bases and J by 4 bases, with 5 bases between them.

Details on this clonotype: An end of the junction differs from the germline gene, which may be a read error. The genes are TRBV11-2 and TRBJ2-7; TRBD1 aligns across 7 bases. CDR3 length: 14 amino acids. CDR1 is SGHAT and CDR2 is FQNNGV in the germline V gene. The CDR3 sequence: CASSVEPGGYEQYF. As DNA, the CDR3 is TGTGCCAGCAGCGTAGAGCCAGGGGGCTACGAGCAGTACTTC. Variable domain in full (rest from reference TRBV11-2 and TRBJ2-7): EAGVAQSPRYKIIEKRQSVAFWCNPISGHATLYWYQQILGQGPKLLIQFQNNGVVDDSQLPKDRFSAERLKGVDSTLKIQPAKLEDSAVYLCASSVEPGGYEQYFGPGTRLTVT.

The rearrangement links TRBV5-1 to TRBJ1-4; the D is unclear. This CDR3 contains 15 residues. V lost 2 bases and J 0 bases, leaving 8 bases between the germline ends. The germline V gene encodes CDR1 SGHRS and CDR2 YFSETQ. In DNA, the CDR3 is TGCGCCAGCAGCTTCGGACGGGCAACTAATGAAAAACTGTTTTTT. Translation: CASSFGRATNEKLFF.

The CDR3 reads CASSLDSATGRIQYF. The DNA of the CDR3 is TGTGCCAGCAGTTTAGATTCGGCAACAGGCCGAATTCAGTACTTC. The chain employs TRBV27 and TRBJ2-4, with a tentative D call TRBD1 (5 bases). Germline CDR1 is MNHEY and CDR2 is SMNVEV (reference sequence). V was shortened by 2 bases and J by 10 bases, with 18 bases between the two germline ends. The CDR3 length is 15 residues.

This clonotype was observed a few times. This rearrangement joins TRBV5-1 to TRBJ2-7; 7 nucleotides line up with TRBD1. The CDR3 loop spans 16 amino acids. Germline V gene sequence: CDR1 SGHRS, CDR2 YFSETQ. The J segment lost 2 bases and the V segment lost 3 bases, leaving 11 bases of the junction unmatched. The CDR3 loop is CASSSTGQDQTYEQYF. CDR3 in DNA: TGCGCCAGCAGCTCGACAGGACAGGATCAGACCTACGAGCAGTACTTC.

This clonotype appeared a single time. The chain recombines TRBV2 with TRBJ2-2, with TRBD1 matching over 9 bases. Germline V gives CDR1 SNHLY, CDR2 FYNNEI. V was clipped by 7 bases and J by 3 bases; unmatched bases: 6. The CDR3 runs to 15 residues. The CDR3 DNA is TGTGCCAGCAAATTGACAGGGGGATACACCGGGGAGCTGTTTTTT. Residues: CASKLTGGYTGELFF.

The sample holds a few counts of this clonotype. The chain carries TRBV5-6 and TRBJ2-3; 10 bases map to TRBD2. The V segment lost 4 bases and the J segment 2 bases; nucleotides outside the gene matches: 7. The V gene's germline CDR1 is SGHDT and CDR2 YYEEEE. This CDR3 contains 16 residues. In nucleotides, the CDR3 is TGTGCCAGCAGCCCGGGACTAGCGAGTAACACAGATACGCAGTATTTT. Protein product: CASSPGLASNTDTQYF.

This clonotype was seen a few times. The DNA for the CDR3 is TGTGCCAGCAGCTTAACAGGGAAGGGGACAGATACGCAGTATTTT. Its protein is CASSLTGKGTDTQYF. The rearrangement uses TRBV11-2 and TRBJ2-3, with D perhaps TRBD1 (6 bases). The CDR3 contains 15 residues. CDR1 and CDR2 (germline): SGHAT, FQNNGV. The V gene lost 2 bases and the J gene lost 3 bases, with 12 bases spanning the gap. Together with reference TRBV11-2 and TRBJ2-3, the CDR3 gives the full variable domain: EAGVAQSPRYKIIEKRQSVAFWCNPISGHATLYWYQQILGQGPKLLIQFQNNGVVDDSQLPKDRFSAERLKGVDSTLKIQPAKLEDSAVYLCASSLTGKGTDTQYFGPGTRLTVL.

This chain connects TRBV20-1 to TRBJ1-2; D uncertain. Germline loops: CDR1 DFQATT, CDR2 SNEGSKA (reference sequence). V lost 0 bases to trimming and J lost 1 base, with 6 bases between them. There are 13 residues in the CDR3. The CDR3 sequence: CSARDGNNYGYTF. For the CDR3, the DNA is TGCAGTGCTAGAGATGGGAATAACTATGGCTACACCTTC.

A few counts support this clonotype. The rearrangement joins TRBV7-3 to TRBJ2-7; D is possibly TRBD1 (6 bases). The CDR3 is 13 residues long. Germline V gives CDR1 SGHTA, CDR2 FQGTGA. V was trimmed by 5 bases and J by 4 bases, leaving 12 bases between them. The CDR3 protein is CASSPGQIYEQYF. CDR3 DNA sequence: TGTGCCAGCAGCCCCGGACAGATATACGAGCAGTACTTC. Filled out from reference TRBV7-3 and TRBJ2-7, the complete variable domain reads GAGVSQTPSNKVTEKGKYVELRCDPISGHTALYWYRQSLGQGPEFLIYFQGTGAADDSGLPNDRFFAVRPEGSVSTLKIQRTERGDSAVYLCASSPGQIYEQYFGPGTRLTVT.

This clonotype has just a few counts. The chain joins TRBV6-6 to TRBJ1-6; D might be TRBD1 (5 bases). This CDR3 is built from 11 residues. Germline lookup yields CDR1 MNHNY and CDR2 SVGAGI (reference sequence). V lost 8 bases to trimming and J lost 14 bases, with 13 bases between them. The CDR3 DNA sequence: TGTGCCAGCGGAGTGGGGGTGGCCCTCCACTTT. This codes for CASGVGVALHF.

This clonotype has a handful of counts. The chain has TRBV5-1 and TRBJ1-1, with no clear D. CDR1 and CDR2 (germline): SGHRS, YFSETQ. CDR3 length equals 15 residues. The V and J ends lost 0 bases and 2 bases respectively, with 11 bases between them. DNA for the CDR3: TGCGCCAGCAGCTTGGCCATCACCCGAAACACTGAAGCTTTCTTT. This gives the protein CASSLAITRNTEAFF.

V and J are TRBV9 and TRBJ1-1, with D hard to call. This CDR3 has 15 amino acids. The V gene lost 3 bases and the J gene lost 3 bases, with 15 bases spanning the gap. Germline V gives CDR1 SGDLS, CDR2 YYNGEE. CDR3 in amino acids: CASSDQPEAYTEAFF. The CDR3 DNA follows: TGTGCCAGCAGCGACCAGCCTGAGGCCTACACTGAAGCTTTCTTT.